These 27 T cell receptor beta chains originate from one sample sequenced in a study of regulatory T cells in long-lasting Graves disease. Libraries of TCR beta came from iRepertoire HTBI primers plus Arm-PCR of CDR3 regions. TCRdb re-derived calls from the multiplex PCR reads in MiXCR, one entry per CDR3 protein. The sample shows 600,000 to 650,000 distinct CDR3 sequences, roughly 16% of them seen only once. Time point of the sample: newly diagnosed GD, antithyroid drugs for less than 3 months. RNA extracted from PBMCs served as the sequencing template. These same records also appear under a second study, on T cells in Graves' hyperthyroidism and ophthalmopathy.

This specimen was peripheral blood mononuclear cells (PBMCs), taken at new diagnosis, from a patient treated with antithyroid drugs. These receptors came from a woman aged 25-40 years with Graves disease.

This clonotype was recorded at least ten times. A read error may account for a junction end that differs from germline. V usage is TRBV28 and J usage is TRBJ2-7, with D perhaps TRBD1 or TRBD2 (6 bases each). Germline V lookup: CDR1 MDHEN, CDR2 SYDVKM. This CDR3 spans 12 amino acids. CDR3 residues: CASSLLGGSPVF. CDR3 nucleotides: TGTGCCAGCAGTTTATTGGGGGGCTCACCCGTCTTC.

This clonotype came up a few times. This rearrangement joins TRBV13 to TRBJ2-3; D is undetermined. V was clipped by 1 base and J by 2 bases, with 7 bases between them. Germline V gene data show CDR1 as PRHDT and CDR2 as FYEKMQ (reference sequence). The CDR3 is 14 amino acids. DNA for the CDR3: TGTGCCAGCAGCTTAGATCAGTCCACAGATACGCAGTATTTT. The encoded protein is CASSLDQSTDTQYF.

This clonotype was recorded a few times. V is TRBV7-6 and J is TRBJ1-1; D is possibly TRBD1 (5 bases). Germline V CDR1 and CDR2: SGHVS, FNYEAQ. The length of the CDR3 is 17 residues. Trimming took 1 base from V and 2 from J, leaving 17 bases between them. CDR3 sequence: CASSLVYSGWGNTEAFF. In DNA, the CDR3 is TGTGCCAGCAGCTTAGTTTATTCAGGGTGGGGAAACACTGAAGCTTTCTTT.

This clonotype was observed a few times. The chain combines TRBV27 with TRBJ2-1; 9 nucleotides align to TRBD1. With 3 bases clipped from V and 6 bases from J, the junction kept 9 bases outside the gene matches. This CDR3 has 16 residues. Per germline, CDR1 MNHEY and CDR2 SMNVEV (reference sequence). The CDR3 is CASSLRADRGSNEQFF. The DNA of the CDR3 is TGTGCCAGCAGTTTGAGAGCCGACAGGGGGAGCAATGAGCAGTTCTTC.

Remarks on this clonotype: An end of the junction does not agree with germline; a read error may underlie this. The chain links TRBV20-1 to TRBJ2-7; either TRBD1 or TRBD2 may fit D (6 bases each). In germline, CDR1 is DFQATT, CDR2 SNEGSKA (reference sequence). The CDR3 consists of 13 residues. This CDR3 reads CSFRNSGAYGQYF. The CDR3 region has the DNA TGCAGTTTCCGTAATTCGGGGGCCTACGGGCAGTACTTC.

The V and J genes are TRBV29-1 and TRBJ2-3, with D perhaps matching TRBD2 (6 bases). The DNA matches TRBJ2-1 better at its end, which makes the J call doubtful. The CDR3 loop spans 12 amino acids. Germline CDR1 SQVTM, CDR2 ANQGSEA. As DNA, the CDR3 is TGCAGCGTTGAACCCCTAGCGAGCACGCAGTTCTTC. Its translation: CSVEPLASTQFF.

This clonotype was seen repeatedly, ten times or more. The CDR3 DNA reads as TGTGCCAGCGGCCGACAGGGCCTCTACGAGCAGTACTTC. This codes for CASGRQGLYEQYF. This chain joins TRBV28 and TRBJ2-7, with 7 bases lining up with TRBD1. Germline trimming cut 8 bases from V and 3 bases from J; bases unmatched to any gene: 7. CDR1 and CDR2 from the germline V gene are MDHEN and SYDVKM. This CDR3 comprises 13 residues.

The sample holds a few counts of this clonotype. The chain recombines TRBV27 with TRBJ2-3; D is undetermined. The CDR3 has 13 amino acids. Germline V gene sequence: CDR1 MNHEY, CDR2 SMNVEV (reference sequence). Between the trimmed V and J ends, which lost 4 bases and 3 bases, there was a span of 8 bases. The CDR3 reads CASSSVNTDTQYF. The CDR3 region has the DNA TGTGCCAGCAGTTCAGTTAATACAGATACGCAGTATTTT.

This clonotype occurred many times. The genes are TRBV11-2 and TRBJ2-3; no firm D call. V lost 5 bases and J 3 bases, leaving 12 bases between the germline ends. Per germline, CDR1 SGHAT and CDR2 FQNNGV. This CDR3 region has 14 residues. Here the CDR3 reads CASSQVLPTDTQYF. CDR3 coding DNA: TGTGCCAGCAGCCAAGTTCTCCCTACAGATACGCAGTATTTT.

Written as DNA, the CDR3 is TGTGCCAGCACCCTCCAGGGCAGGGGGGGACCCTACGAGCAGTACTTC. Its translation: CASTLQGRGGPYEQYF. The chain combines TRBV7-2 with TRBJ2-7; TRBD1 or TRBD2 may be the D gene (7 bases each). The length of the CDR3 is 16 residues. The ends were cut back, 7 bases at V and 2 bases at J, with 21 bases in the middle. Germline assignment: CDR1 SGHTA and CDR2 FQGNSA. Variable domain in full (rest from reference TRBV7-2 and TRBJ2-7): GAGVSQSPSNKVTEKGKDVELRCDPISGHTALYWYRQSLGQGLEFLIYFQGNSAPDKSGLPSDRFSAERTGGSVSTLTIQRTQQEDSAVYLCASTLQGRGGPYEQYFGPGTRLTVT.

This clonotype was picked up many times. CDR3 sequence (DNA): TGTGCCAGCAGCCCGGAATCAGCCACCGGGACCCAGTACTTC. Its protein product is CASSPESATGTQYF. This chain uses TRBV7-9 with TRBJ2-5; D unclear. V gave up 5 bases and J gave up 7 bases, with 17 bases separating them. Germline V lookup: CDR1 SEHNR, CDR2 FQNEAQ (reference sequence). The CDR3 contains 14 residues.

The chain has TRBV27 and TRBJ2-1; 9 positions agree with TRBD1. Per germline, CDR1 MNHEY and CDR2 SMNVEV (reference sequence). This CDR3 contains 14 residues. Unmatched junction bases numbered 5, after V lost 2 bases and J lost 9 bases. The CDR3 region is CASSLDRGSGEQFF. In DNA, the CDR3 is TGTGCCAGCAGTTTAGACAGGGGGTCTGGTGAGCAGTTCTTC.

As concerns this clonotype: The junction departs from germline at one end; a sequencing error may be responsible. The CDR3 protein is CSAYTSGRAYF. The DNA for the CDR3 is TGCAGTGCTTATACTAGCGGGAGAGCGTACTTC. This chain joins TRBV20-1 and TRBJ2-3; 11 bases map to TRBD2. CDR3 length equals 11 residues. CDR1 and CDR2 from the germline V gene are DFQATT and SNEGSKA (reference sequence).

Ten or more counts support this clonotype. This chain links TRBV7-9 with TRBJ1-1; the D is unclear. The V and J ends lost 3 bases and 8 bases respectively, with 13 bases between them. Germline values: CDR1 SEHNR, CDR2 FQNEAQ (reference sequence). This CDR3 spans 13 amino acids. The CDR3 spells CASSFQERGEAFF. CDR3 nucleotides: TGTGCCAGCAGCTTTCAAGAGCGCGGCGAAGCTTTCTTT.

This clonotype turned up a few times. For the CDR3, the DNA is TGTGCCAGCAGCGTCTCCGCCGGGAGGGACAATGAGCAGTTCTTC. Its protein is CASSVSAGRDNEQFF. The chain has TRBV7-8 and TRBJ2-1, with 8 bases matching TRBD2. The junction had 8 bases not matched to a gene; V was cut back by 5 bases and J by 5 bases. The CDR3 consists of 15 residues. CDR1 SGHVS and CDR2 FQNEAQ come from the germline V gene.

The sample holds many counts of this clonotype. The chain carries TRBV7-3 and TRBJ2-7; TRBD2 aligns across 14 bases. V dropped 1 base and J dropped 5; count of bases not matched to a gene: 1. Germline assignment: CDR1 SGHTA and CDR2 FQGTGA. The CDR3 extends over 15 amino acids. The CDR3 DNA reads as TGTGCCAGCAGCTTAAGGGGACTAGCGGGAGACGAGCAGTACTTC. Its translation is CASSLRGLAGDEQYF.

This clonotype has more than one count but fewer than ten. V is TRBV7-8 and J is TRBJ2-1; D unresolved. The V and J ends lost 0 bases and 13 bases respectively, with 10 bases between them. The CDR3 is 12 amino acids. CDR1 is SGHVS and CDR2 is FQNEAQ in the germline V gene. CDR3 DNA sequence: TGTGCCAGCAGCTTAGCAGCACGAAGACAGTTCTTC. Residues: CASSLAARRQFF.

The chain uses TRBV14 and TRBJ2-7; D is unclear. Trimming removed 0 bases from V and 4 bases from J, with 13 bases in between. The V gene's germline CDR1 is SGHDN and CDR2 FVKESK. This CDR3 comprises 15 residues. Here the CDR3 DNA reads TGTGCCAGCAGCCAAGATCATGGCGGACCTTACGAGCAGTACTTC. Translation gives CASSQDHGGPYEQYF. Using reference TRBV14 and TRBJ2-7 for the parts outside the CDR3, the full variable domain is EAGVTQFPSHSVIEKGQTVTLRCDPISGHDNLYWYRRVMGKEIKFLLHFVKESKQDESGMPNNRFLAERTGGTYSTLKVQPAELEDSGVYFCASSQDHGGPYEQYFGPGTRLTVT.

This clonotype was observed at least ten times. CDR3 bases: TGTGCCAGCAAGGACCGGATCTACGAGCAGTACTTC. This translates into CASKDRIYEQYF. The chain couples TRBV6-1 to TRBJ2-7, with D uncertain. The CDR3 sequence is 12 residues long. V lost 7 bases and J 3 bases, leaving 10 bases between the germline ends. Germline lookup yields CDR1 MNHNS and CDR2 SASEGT.

The chain couples TRBV24-1 to TRBJ1-5; TRBD1 is a possible D gene (6 bases). The CDR3 consists of 16 residues. Germline V gene data show CDR1 as KGHDR and CDR2 as SFDVKD. V was trimmed by 4 bases and J by 2 bases, leaving 14 bases between them. This CDR3 reads CATSDKTGARNQPQHF. The CDR3 bases are TGTGCCACCAGTGACAAGACAGGAGCCCGCAATCAGCCCCAGCATTTT.

This clonotype was observed many times. This sequence joins TRBV5-1 and TRBJ2-5; D unresolved. Germline CDR1 SGHRS, CDR2 YFSETQ. The length of the CDR3 is 11 residues. Trimming took off 0 bases at V and 7 bases at J, with 4 bases between the two ends. The CDR3 sequence: CASSLDRTQYF. The CDR3 nucleotides are TGCGCCAGCAGCTTGGACCGGACCCAGTACTTC.

V is TRBV4-3 and J is TRBJ1-1, with D perhaps matching TRBD1 (5 bases). The V gene lost 1 base and the J gene lost 11 bases, with 23 bases spanning the gap. The germline V gene has CDR1 LGHNA and CDR2 YSLEER. There are 16 residues in the CDR3. CDR3 DNA sequence: TGCGCCAGCAGCCAAGTCGGATATCGGACACGAGGTACGGCTTTCTTT. Protein product: CASSQVGYRTRGTAFF.

The gene calls are TRBV2 and TRBJ1-1; 7 bases agree with TRBD1. CDR1 and CDR2 (germline): SNHLY, FYNNEI. The length of the CDR3 is 17 residues. Germline trimming cut 6 bases from V and 4 bases from J; bases unmatched to any gene: 17. CDR3 nucleotides: TGTGCCAGCAGCCAAATCTCCCTGAAGGGGGCGGGCACTGAAGCTTTCTTT. Translated, it gives CASSQISLKGAGTEAFF.

In its sample, this clonotype was seen many times. The chain is built from TRBV27 and TRBJ1-6; D is uncertain. The CDR3 is made up of 15 amino acids. V lost 7 bases, J lost 3 bases, and 13 bases lay in between. CDR1 and CDR2 from the germline V gene are MNHEY and SMNVEV (reference sequence). The CDR3 bases are TGTGCCAGCACCGAGGGCCAGCACTATAATTCACCCCTCCACTTT. Protein sequence: CASTEGQHYNSPLHF.

Details on this clonotype: This may stem from a read error, because a much larger clone lies one nucleotide away. Likely a read error: the CDR3 ends without its conserved phenylalanine or tryptophan. The gene calls are TRBV6-1 and TRBJ2-5, with D uncertain. The CDR3 sequence is 13 residues long. V was pared by 8 bases and J by 1 base, with 11 bases between. CDR1 is MNHNS, CDR2 SASEGT, per germline. The CDR3 coding sequence is TGTGCCAGCGTCCCTTCTAGCCAAGAGACCCAGTACCTC. It is translated as CASVPSSQETQYL.

The sample holds many counts of this clonotype. The chain joins TRBV28 to TRBJ2-3; TRBD2 aligns across 9 bases. The CDR3 totals 16 residues. V gave up 4 bases and J gave up 2 bases; unmatched junction bases: 7. Germline V CDR1 and CDR2: MDHEN, SYDVKM. CDR3 residues: CASSSGLAGPTDTQYF. In DNA, the CDR3 is TGTGCCAGCAGTTCAGGGCTAGCGGGACCCACAGATACGCAGTATTTT. Full variable domain (rest looked up from reference TRBV28 and TRBJ2-3): DVKVTQSSRYLVKRTGEKVFLECVQDMDHENMFWYRQDPGLGLRLIYFSYDVKMKEKGDIPEGYSVSREKKERFSLILESASTNQTSMYLCASSSGLAGPTDTQYFGPGTRLTVL.

This clonotype was seen repeatedly, ten times or more. CDR3 residues: CAISESGQGGTEAFF. Written as DNA, the CDR3 is TGTGCCATCAGTGAGTCGGGACAGGGGGGGACTGAAGCTTTCTTT. The chain couples TRBV10-3 to TRBJ1-1, with 11 bases fitting TRBD1. The V and J ends lost 0 bases and 5 bases, in that order; junction bases with no gene match: 2. Germline CDR1 and CDR2: ENHRY and SYGVKD. The CDR3 length is 15 residues.